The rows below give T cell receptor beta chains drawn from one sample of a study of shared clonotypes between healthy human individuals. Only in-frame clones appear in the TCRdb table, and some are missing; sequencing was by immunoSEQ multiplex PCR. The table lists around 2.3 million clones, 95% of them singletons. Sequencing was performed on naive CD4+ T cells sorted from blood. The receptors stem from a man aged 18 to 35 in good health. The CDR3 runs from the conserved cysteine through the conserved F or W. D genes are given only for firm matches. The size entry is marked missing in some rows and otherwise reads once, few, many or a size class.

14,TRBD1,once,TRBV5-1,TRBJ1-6,TGCGCCAGCAGCGAACAGGGGGCGAATTCACCCCTCCACTTT,CASSEQGANSPLHF
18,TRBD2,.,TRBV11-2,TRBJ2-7,TGTGCCAGCAGCTTAGGAAACTACCCCGGGACTACGGACTACGAGCAGTACTTC,CASSLGNYPGTTDYEQYF
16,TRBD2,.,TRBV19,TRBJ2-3,TGTGCCAGTAGTAAGAGGTCGGGACTAACAGAACGAAAAGAGTATTTT,CASSKRSGLTERKEYF
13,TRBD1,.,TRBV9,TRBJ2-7,TGTGCCAGCAGTTTGACAGGGAAGGCCGAGCAGTACTTC,CASSLTGKAEQYF
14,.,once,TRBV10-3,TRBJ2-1,TGTGCCATCAGGGACTCACTATCCTACAATGAGCAGTTCTTC,CAIRDSLSYNEQFF
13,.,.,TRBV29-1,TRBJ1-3,TGCAGCGTGGTTCAAACTAACGGAAACACCATATATTTT,CSVVQTNGNTIYF
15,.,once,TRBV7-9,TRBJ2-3,TGTGCCAGCAGCTCGGGGGAAACGATGACAGATACGCAGTATTTT,CASSSGETMTDTQYF
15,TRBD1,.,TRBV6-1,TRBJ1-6,TGTGCCAGCAGTGGCCGCGACAGGGGGCGTTCACCCCTCCACTTT,CASSGRDRGRSPLHF
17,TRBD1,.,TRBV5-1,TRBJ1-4,TGCGCCAGCAGCCTACGGGACAGGGGTGGACCTAATGAAAAACTGTTTTTT,CASSLRDRGGPNEKLFF
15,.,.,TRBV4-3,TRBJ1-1,TGCGCCAGCAGCCAAGATTTAGGGCCGAACACTGAAGCTTTCTTT,CASSQDLGPNTEAFF
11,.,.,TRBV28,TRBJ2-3,TGTGCCAGCGGATTGGGAGATACGCAGTATTTT,CASGLGDTQYF
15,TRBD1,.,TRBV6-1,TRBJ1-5,TGTGCCAGCAGTGAAGGGGCAGGGGGAAATCAGCCCCAGCATTTT,CASSEGAGGNQPQHF
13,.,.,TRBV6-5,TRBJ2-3,TGTGCCAGCAGTCAAAGGCTCACAGATACGCAGTATTTT,CASSQRLTDTQYF
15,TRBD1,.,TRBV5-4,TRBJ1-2,TGTGCCAGCAGCTTGGCGTCGGGACAGGGGGATGGCTACACCTTC,CASSLASGQGDGYTF
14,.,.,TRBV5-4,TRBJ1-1,TGTGCCAGCAGCTTGGACAGGGTAGGGACTGAAGCTTTCTTT,CASSLDRVGTEAFF